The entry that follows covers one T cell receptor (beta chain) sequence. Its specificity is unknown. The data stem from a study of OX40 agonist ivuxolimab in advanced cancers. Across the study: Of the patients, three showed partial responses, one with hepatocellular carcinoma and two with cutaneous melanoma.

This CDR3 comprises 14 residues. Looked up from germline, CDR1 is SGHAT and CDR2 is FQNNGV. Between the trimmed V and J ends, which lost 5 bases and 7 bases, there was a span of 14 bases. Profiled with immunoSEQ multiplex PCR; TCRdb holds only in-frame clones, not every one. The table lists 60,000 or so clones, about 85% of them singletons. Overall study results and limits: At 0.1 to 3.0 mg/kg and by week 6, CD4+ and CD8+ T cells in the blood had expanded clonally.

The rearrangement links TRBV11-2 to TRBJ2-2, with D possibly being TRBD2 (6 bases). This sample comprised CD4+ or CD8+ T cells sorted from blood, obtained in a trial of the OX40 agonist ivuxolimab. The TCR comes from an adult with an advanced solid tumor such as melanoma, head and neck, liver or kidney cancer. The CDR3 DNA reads TGTGCCAGCAGCCCCCGCGGGGTGAACGGGGAGCTGTTTTTT. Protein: CASSPRGVNGELFF.